The source of this T cell receptor beta chain is a study of CD8 T cells in ankylosing spondylitis. Study observations and caveats: Among TCR beta sequences, a motif of several highly homologous variants appeared characteristic of ankylosing spondylitis blood. Relatively scarce in peripheral blood, disease-linked clones were CD8+. Reportedly, significant enrichment of disease-linked clones occurred in matched ankylosing spondylitis synovial fluid. Earlier reports found some motif variants in synovial fluid and blood in reactive arthritis.

Each CDR3 protein is one row after TCRdb ran MiXCR on the 5' RACE reads. The sample contains fewer than 400,000 distinct CDR3 sequences, over 12% of which appear only once. After removal of 6 bases from V and 0 bases from J, the junction contained 10 bases not matched to a gene. Germline values: CDR1 MNHEY, CDR2 SMNVEV (reference sequence). CDR3 length: 16 residues. Only a few counts were recorded for this clonotype. Its matching antigen is unknown. The J gene is TRBJ1-1, the V gene TRBV27; 7 nucleotides agree with TRBD1. The source of this sequence is a male donor with ankylosing spondylitis or in good health (not recorded which). The sequencing input was blood, either unsorted or a sorted T cell fraction (not recorded which). The CDR3 is CASSPWTGVMNTEAFF. The CDR3 DNA is TGTGCCAGCAGCCCATGGACAGGTGTTATGAACACTGAAGCTTTCTTT.